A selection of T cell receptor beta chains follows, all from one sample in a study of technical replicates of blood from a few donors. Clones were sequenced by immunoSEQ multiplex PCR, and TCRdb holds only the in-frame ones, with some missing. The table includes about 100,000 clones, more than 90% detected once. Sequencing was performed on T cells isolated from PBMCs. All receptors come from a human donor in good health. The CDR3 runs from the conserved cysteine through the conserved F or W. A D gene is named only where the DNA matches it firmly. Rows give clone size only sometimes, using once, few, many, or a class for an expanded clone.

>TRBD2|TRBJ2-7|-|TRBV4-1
CASSRAGAAYEQYF
TGCGCCAGCAGTCGAGCGGGGGCCGCCTACGAGCAGTACTTC
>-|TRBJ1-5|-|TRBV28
CASSFPRFKGGQPQHF
TGTGCCAGCAGTTTTCCGCGATTCAAAGGGGGTCAGCCCCAGCATTTT
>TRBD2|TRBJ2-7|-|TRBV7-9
CASSLAGLEFEQYF
TGTGCCAGCAGCTTAGCCGGACTAGAGTTCGAGCAGTACTTC
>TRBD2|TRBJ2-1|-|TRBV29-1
CSVEDGLAGWGEQFF
TGCAGCGTTGAAGATGGACTAGCGGGATGGGGGGAGCAGTTCTTC
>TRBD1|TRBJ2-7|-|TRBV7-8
CASSPRDRRYEQYF
TGTGCCAGCAGCCCCCGGGACAGGAGGTACGAGCAGTACTTC
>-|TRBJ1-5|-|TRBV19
CASRSGDSNQPQHF
TGTGCCAGTAGATCAGGGGATAGCAATCAGCCCCAGCATTTT
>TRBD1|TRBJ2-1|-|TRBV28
CASRGGQGFYNEQFF
TGTGCCAGCAGGGGGGGACAGGGATTCTACAATGAGCAGTTCTTC
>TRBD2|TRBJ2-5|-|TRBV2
CASSAEFGGAETQYF
TGTGCCAGCAGTGCCGAGTTCGGGGGGGCGGAGACCCAGTACTTC
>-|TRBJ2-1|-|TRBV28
CASSFRDSVNNEQFF
TGTGCCAGCAGTTTCCGGGACTCAGTTAACAATGAGCAGTTCTTC
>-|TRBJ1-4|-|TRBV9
CASSPRTANEKLFF
TGTGCCAGCAGCCCCCGGACAGCTAATGAAAAACTGTTTTTT
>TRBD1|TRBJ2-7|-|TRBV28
CASRIRDRGSYEQYF
TGTGCCAGCAGGATCCGGGACAGGGGCTCCTACGAGCAGTACTTC
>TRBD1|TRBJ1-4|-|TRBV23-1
CASTGQGHEKLFF
TGCGCCAGCACGGGACAGGGGCATGAAAAACTGTTTTTT
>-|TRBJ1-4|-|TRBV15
CATSRSAKQVNEKLFF
TGTGCCACCAGCAGATCCGCTAAACAGGTGAATGAAAAACTGTTTTTT
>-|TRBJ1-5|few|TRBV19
CASSIPGVRRPQHF
TGTGCCAGTAGTATACCCGGGGTCCGGCGGCCCCAGCATTTT
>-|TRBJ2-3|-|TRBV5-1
CASSLVGRAPTDTQYF
TGCGCCAGCAGCTTGGTTGGGCGTGCCCCCACAGATACGCAGTATTTT
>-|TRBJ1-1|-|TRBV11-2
CASSLVQSNTEAFF
TGTGCCAGCAGCTTAGTACAGTCGAACACTGAAGCTTTCTTT
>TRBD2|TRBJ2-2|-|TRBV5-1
CASSLLAGGPVGELFF
TGCGCCAGCAGCTTGCTAGCGGGGGGGCCTGTCGGGGAGCTGTTTTTT
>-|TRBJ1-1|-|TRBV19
CASRFGGTNTEAFF
TGTGCCAGTCGGTTCGGGGGAACTAACACTGAAGCTTTCTTT
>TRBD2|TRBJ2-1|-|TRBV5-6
CASSLVVAGGLGSGFF
TGTGCCAGCAGCTTGGTGGTAGCGGGAGGTCTTGGCAGTGGGTTCTTC
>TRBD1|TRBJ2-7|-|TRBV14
CASTGEDRGTTYEQYF
TGTGCCAGCACCGGCGAGGACAGGGGGACCACCTACGAGCAGTACTTC
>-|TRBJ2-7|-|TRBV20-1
CSVGGAYEQYF
TGCAGTGTCGGCGGAGCCTACGAGCAGTACTTC
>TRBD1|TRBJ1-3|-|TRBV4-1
CASSQHTGAAGNTIYF
TGCGCCAGCAGCCAACATACAGGGGCCGCTGGAAACACCATATATTTT
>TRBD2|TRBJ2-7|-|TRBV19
CASSPGTSGRASYEQYF
TGTGCCAGTAGCCCCGGGACTAGCGGGAGGGCCTCCTACGAGCAGTACTTC
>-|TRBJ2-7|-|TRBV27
CASSWVGQGAARLYF
-